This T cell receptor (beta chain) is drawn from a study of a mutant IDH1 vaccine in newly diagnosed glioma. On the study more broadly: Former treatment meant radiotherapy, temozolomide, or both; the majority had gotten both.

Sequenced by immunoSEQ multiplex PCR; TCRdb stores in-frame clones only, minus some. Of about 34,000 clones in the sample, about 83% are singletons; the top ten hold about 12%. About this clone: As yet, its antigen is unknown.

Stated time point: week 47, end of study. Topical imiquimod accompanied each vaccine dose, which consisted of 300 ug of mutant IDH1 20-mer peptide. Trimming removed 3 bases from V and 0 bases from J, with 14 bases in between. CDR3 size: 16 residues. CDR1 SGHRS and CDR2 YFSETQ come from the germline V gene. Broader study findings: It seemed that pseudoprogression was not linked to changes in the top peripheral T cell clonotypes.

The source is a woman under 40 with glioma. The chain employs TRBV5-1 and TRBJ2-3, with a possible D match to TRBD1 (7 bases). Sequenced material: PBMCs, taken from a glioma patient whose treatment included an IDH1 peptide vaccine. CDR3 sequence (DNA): TGCGCCAGCAGCTCAACAGGGGAGGCTAGCACAGATACGCAGTATTTT. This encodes CASSSTGEASTDTQYF.